The 30 T cell receptor beta chains below come from one sample, sequenced in a study of blood T cell repertoires in COVID-19. TCRdb's copy holds only in-frame clones and misses some; the assay was immunoSEQ multiplex PCR. This table has about 200,000 clones, around nine tenths appearing once. Specimen: peripheral blood. The origin of the receptors is a man aged 50-60 years with COVID-19, enrolled during active disease.

The gene calls are TRBV7-2 and TRBJ1-6; perhaps TRBD1 as D (6 bases). The germline V and J ends were trimmed by 4 bases and 5 bases, with 15 bases remaining between them. Germline CDR1 reads SGHTA; CDR2 reads FQGNSA. CDR3 size: 16 residues. CDR3 protein: CASSSRTVNDNSPLHF. For the CDR3, the DNA is TGTGCCAGCAGCTCCCGGACAGTTAACGATAATTCACCCCTCCACTTT. The variable domain in full, completed from reference TRBV7-2 and TRBJ1-6, reads GAGVSQSPSNKVTEKGKDVELRCDPISGHTALYWYRQSLGQGLEFLIYFQGNSAPDKSGLPSDRFSAERTGGSVSTLTIQRTQQEDSAVYLCASSSRTVNDNSPLHFGNGTRLTVT.

V usage is TRBV5-1 and J usage is TRBJ2-3; TRBD1 is a possible D gene (5 bases). V lost 0 bases and J lost 2, with 7 bases in between. Germline loops: CDR1 SGHRS, CDR2 YFSETQ. The CDR3 has 14 residues. In nucleotides, the CDR3 is TGCGCCAGCAGCTTGGACGGACACACAGATACGCAGTATTTT. This sequence encodes CASSLDGHTDTQYF.

The chain uses TRBV6-2 or TRBV6-3 and TRBJ1-2; 7 positions agree with TRBD1. This CDR3 contains 15 residues. Germline values: CDR1 MNHEY, CDR2 SVGEGT. The V and J ends lost 0 bases and 8 bases, in that order; junction bases with no gene match: 9. CDR3 sequence (DNA): TGTGCCAGCAGTTACTCGGAGACAGGGCCCGGGGGCTACACCTTC. Amino acid sequence: CASSYSETGPGGYTF.

The J gene is TRBJ2-7, the V gene TRBV18; unclear D gene. Trimming stripped 5 bases from V and 1 base from J, with 12 bases between. CDR1 is KGHSH, CDR2 LQKENI, per germline. This CDR3 has 14 residues. CDR3: CASSSSRVSYEQYF. DNA for the CDR3: TGTGCCAGCTCATCAAGCCGGGTATCCTACGAGCAGTACTTC. Variable domain in full (rest from reference TRBV18 and TRBJ2-7): NAGVMQNPRHLVRRRGQEARLRCSPMKGHSHVYWYRQLPEEGLKFMVYLQKENIIDESGMPKERFSAEFPKEGPSILRIQQVVRGDSAAYFCASSSSRVSYEQYFGPGTRLTVT.

This clone was counted a few times. The chain has TRBV2 and TRBJ2-7; 7 positions match TRBD1. The CDR3 consists of 14 residues. Trimming removed 6 bases from V and 3 bases from J; junction bases left unmatched: 8. CDR1 and CDR2 from the germline V gene are SNHLY and FYNNEI. The CDR3: CASRITGVGYEQYF. DNA for the CDR3: TGTGCCAGCAGAATAACAGGGGTTGGCTACGAGCAGTACTTC.

The chain has TRBV9 and TRBJ1-2; TRBD1 aligns across 7 bases. Germline CDR1 and CDR2: SGDLS and YYNGEE. Losses at the gene ends were 0 bases for V and 7 bases for J; bases not matched to a gene: 9. CDR3 size: 15 residues. The CDR3 DNA sequence: TGTGCCAGCAGCGTAGAGGCAACAGGGGTGGGTGGCTACACCTTC. Protein sequence: CASSVEATGVGGYTF.

The chain couples TRBV5-4 to TRBJ2-2, with 8 bases matching TRBD2. The CDR3 spans 15 residues. Looked up from germline, CDR1 is SGHNT and CDR2 is YYREEE (reference sequence). V gave up 1 base and J gave up 3 bases; unmatched junction bases: 2. CDR3 bases: TGTGCCAGCAGCTTGACACTAGCGGACACCGGGGAGCTGTTTTTT. This gives the protein CASSLTLADTGELFF.

V gene TRBV2 combines with J gene TRBJ2-7, with a tentative D call TRBD2 (6 bases). The CDR3 loop spans 15 amino acids. The V gene lost 7 bases and the J gene lost 5 bases, with 21 bases spanning the gap. CDR1 is SNHLY, CDR2 FYNNEI, per germline. The CDR3 here is CASTLGGPWGHEQYF. The CDR3 DNA sequence: TGTGCCAGCACCCTGGGGGGTCCTTGGGGCCACGAGCAGTACTTC.

The rearrangement uses TRBV19 and TRBJ2-1; 7 bases are a match to TRBD2. V lost 5 bases to trimming and J lost 8 bases; unmatched junction nucleotides: 9. The CDR3 is 14 residues long. The germline CDR1 and CDR2 sequences are LNHDA and SQIVND (reference sequence). CDR3 amino acids: CASSDGAGRDEQFF. CDR3 bases: TGTGCCAGTAGTGATGGAGCGGGGAGGGATGAGCAGTTCTTC.

J is TRBJ1-5 and V is TRBV18; 7 bases map to TRBD1. CDR1 KGHSH and CDR2 LQKENI come from the germline V gene. The V gene end was trimmed by 5 bases and the J gene end by 5 bases; junction bases not matched to a gene: 6. The CDR3 contains 14 residues. The CDR3 bases are TGTGCCAGCTCATCGACAGGGCGGGATCAGCCCCAGCATTTT. Residues: CASSSTGRDQPQHF.

The V gene is TRBV7-2, the J gene TRBJ2-5; TRBD2 might be the D (5 bases). The CDR3 covers 12 residues. V was cut by 5 bases and J by 4 bases, with 8 bases left in between. Per the germline V gene, CDR1 is SGHTA and CDR2 is FQGNSA. The CDR3 region is CASSSAGETQYF. The CDR3, as DNA: TGTGCCAGCAGCAGCGCGGGAGAGACCCAGTACTTC. The full variable domain, rest sourced from reference TRBV7-2 and TRBJ2-5, is GAGVSQSPSNKVTEKGKDVELRCDPISGHTALYWYRQSLGQGLEFLIYFQGNSAPDKSGLPSDRFSAERTGGSVSTLTIQRTQQEDSAVYLCASSSAGETQYFGPGTRLLVL.

The genes are TRBV5-1 and TRBJ2-3; the match to TRBD2 covers 11 bases. This CDR3 has 16 residues. Germline assignment: CDR1 SGHRS and CDR2 YFSETQ. The ends lost 4 bases at V and 1 base at J; junction bases unmatched: 5. The chain's CDR3 is CASSHRTSGRTDTQYF. The CDR3 DNA sequence: TGCGCCAGCAGCCACAGGACTAGCGGGCGCACAGATACGCAGTATTTT.

The chain links TRBV6-4 to TRBJ2-7; the D gene is possibly TRBD1 (5 bases). This CDR3 contains 16 residues. Trimming left V 2 bases short and J 0 bases short, with 14 bases between. In germline, CDR1 is MRHNA, CDR2 SNTAGT. The CDR3 DNA reads as TGTGCCAGCAGTGACGGGGCCGGTCACCTCTCCTACGAGCAGTACTTC. Encoded protein: CASSDGAGHLSYEQYF.

Regarding this clone: An end of the junction does not agree with germline; a read error may underlie this. The chain uses TRBV6-1 and TRBJ2-7; tentative D call: TRBD1 (6 bases). The CDR3 has 13 amino acids. Germline V gives CDR1 MNHNS, CDR2 SASEGT. For the CDR3, the DNA is TGTGCCAGCAGTGAATCGGACAGCCTGCCGATCTTCTTC. It is translated as CASSESDSLPIFF.

This sequence joins TRBV2 and TRBJ2-6; the D is unclear. The V gene's germline CDR1 is SNHLY and CDR2 FYNNEI. V lost 3 bases to trimming and J lost 0 bases, with 12 bases between them. CDR3 length: 17 amino acids. CDR3 bases: TGTGCCAGCAGTGAGTTCAGCCGGAGCTCTGGGGCCAACGTCCTGACTTTC. As protein: CASSEFSRSSGANVLTF.

The rearrangement joins TRBV29-1 to TRBJ2-7, with unresolved D. Germline V CDR1 and CDR2: SQVTM, ANQGSEA. V gave up 2 bases and J gave up 4 bases, with 6 bases separating them. CDR3 length: 11 amino acids. The CDR3 DNA reads TGCAGCGTTGAAAAGAGTTACGAGCAGTACTTC. Encoded protein: CSVEKSYEQYF.

The V call is TRBV2, the J call TRBJ1-2; 7 bases line up with TRBD1. The CDR3 length is 14 residues. The germline V gene has CDR1 SNHLY and CDR2 FYNNEI. V shed 5 bases, J shed 8 bases, and the junction held 11 bases outside the gene matches. Here the CDR3 reads CASSPDRQGGGYTF. The CDR3 DNA reads as TGTGCCAGCAGTCCCGATAGACAGGGTGGGGGCTACACCTTC. The entire variable domain, with the rest obtained from reference TRBV2 and TRBJ1-2, is as follows: EPEVTQTPSHQVTQMGQEVILRCVPISNHLYFYWYRQILGQKVEFLVSFYNNEISEKSEIFDDQFSVERPDGSNFTLKIRSTKLEDSAMYFCASSPDRQGGGYTFGSGTRLTVV.

This chain links TRBV9 with TRBJ2-5; 10 bases match TRBD2. CDR1 is SGDLS, CDR2 YYNGEE, per germline. V lost 3 bases and J lost 5; bases outside the gene matches: 4. This CDR3 is 14 amino acids long. The CDR3 here is CASSASGRGETQYF. CDR3 DNA: TGTGCCAGCAGCGCAAGCGGGAGGGGCGAGACCCAGTACTTC.

The genes are TRBV2 and TRBJ2-7; D not certain. The CDR3 is 13 amino acids. Trimming took 5 bases from V and 7 from J, leaving 15 bases between them. Germline assignment: CDR1 SNHLY and CDR2 FYNNEI. The CDR3 nucleotides are TGTGCCAGCAGTACCTCGGGTCTTCGGGAGCAGTACTTC. Protein product: CASSTSGLREQYF.

The chain is built from TRBV6-5 and TRBJ2-2, with 10 bases lining up with TRBD1. V lost 8 bases to trimming and J lost 5 bases; unmatched junction nucleotides: 5. Germline assignment: CDR1 MNHEY and CDR2 SVGAGI. This CDR3 is 14 amino acids long. The CDR3 region is CASGLDRGTGELFF. The CDR3 DNA is TGTGCCAGCGGACTGGACAGGGGGACCGGGGAGCTGTTTTTT.

V and J are TRBV4-2 and TRBJ2-3; 13 bases map to TRBD2. Germline-derived CDR1 and CDR2 are LGHNA and YNFKEQ. J gave up 5 bases and V 0 bases, and 5 bases lay outside the gene matches. The CDR3 sequence is 17 residues long. CDR3 protein: CASSQEGTSGVVDTQYF. The CDR3 bases are TGTGCCAGCAGCCAAGAAGGGACTAGCGGGGTGGTAGATACGCAGTATTTT.

The chain employs TRBV2 and TRBJ2-2; a possible D gene is TRBD1 (6 bases). The CDR3 runs 16 residues. CDR1 and CDR2 (germline): SNHLY, FYNNEI. Trimming left V 4 bases short and J 4 bases short, with 16 bases between. The CDR3 DNA reads as TGTGCCAGCAGTGGGTTTACAGGGATATCCACCGGGGAGCTGTTTTTT. This translates into CASSGFTGISTGELFF.

The chain combines TRBV28 with TRBJ2-7, with D perhaps matching TRBD2 (5 bases). This CDR3 is built from 13 residues. Germline values: CDR1 MDHEN, CDR2 SYDVKM. The V end was cut by 7 bases, the J end by 2 bases, with 12 bases between. The CDR3 DNA reads as TGTGCCAGCATCCCCCTCGGGGCCTACGAGCAGTACTTC. Translation: CASIPLGAYEQYF.

J is TRBJ2-2 and V is TRBV5-1, with 7 positions matching TRBD1. This CDR3 has 17 amino acids. Germline assignment: CDR1 SGHRS and CDR2 YFSETQ. The J segment lost 2 bases and the V segment lost 4 bases, leaving 11 bases of the junction unmatched. CDR3 region: CASSARITGANTGELFF. CDR3 coding DNA: TGCGCCAGCAGCGCAAGAATCACAGGGGCAAACACCGGGGAGCTGTTTTTT.

This rearrangement joins TRBV19 to TRBJ2-3, with 10 bases that match TRBD2. Trimming cost V 5 bases and J 0 bases; bases outside gene matches: 5. Germline V gives CDR1 LNHDA, CDR2 SQIVND (reference sequence). This CDR3 region has 16 residues. CDR3 loop: CASSEGSGRSTDTQYF. CDR3 nucleotides: TGTGCCAGTAGTGAAGGTAGCGGGAGGAGCACAGATACGCAGTATTTT.

The V gene is TRBV9, the J gene TRBJ2-7; D perhaps matches TRBD2 (6 bases). The germline gives CDR1 SGDLS, CDR2 YYNGEE. With 2 bases removed from V and 0 bases from J, the gap between germline ends came to 18 bases. There are 17 residues in the CDR3. CDR3 sequence reads: CASSVHELALSSYEQYF. CDR3 bases: TGTGCCAGCAGCGTCCACGAGCTAGCGCTGAGCTCCTACGAGCAGTACTTC.

The chain couples TRBV6-5 to TRBJ2-7; D remains ambiguous. V shed 7 bases and J shed 0 bases, with 16 bases lying between them. Germline values: CDR1 MNHEY, CDR2 SVGAGI. The CDR3 has 15 residues. CDR3 in amino acids: CASTVEVRSSYEQYF. The CDR3 region has the DNA TGTGCCAGCACAGTAGAAGTCCGGAGCTCCTACGAGCAGTACTTC.

The chain is built from TRBV5-6 and TRBJ2-5; weak D call: TRBD1 (8 bases). Germline assignment: CDR1 SGHDT and CDR2 YYEEEE. V was clipped by 1 base and J by 5 bases, with 18 bases between them. The length of the CDR3 is 16 residues. In DNA form, the CDR3 reads TGTGCCAGCAGCTTGCCCTGGACAGGGAGGGGGGAGACCCAGTACTTC. This gives the protein CASSLPWTGRGETQYF.

This CDR3 reads CASSLGRDWDGYTF. In nucleotides, the CDR3 is TGTGCCAGCAGCTTAGGGCGGGACTGGGATGGCTACACCTTC. This chain uses TRBV7-8 with TRBJ1-2, with D possibly TRBD1 on 5 matching bases. The CDR3 covers 14 residues. V was cut by 1 base and J by 6 bases, with 12 bases left in between. Germline V gene data show CDR1 as SGHVS and CDR2 as FQNEAQ.

The chain couples TRBV7-9 to TRBJ2-2; D remains ambiguous. The V gene's germline CDR1 is SEHNR and CDR2 FQNEAQ (reference sequence). Trimming shortened V by 2 bases and J by 0 bases, and 7 bases separated the two germline ends. CDR3 length: 15 amino acids. Here the CDR3 reads CASSLKSANTGELFF. The CDR3 coding sequence is TGTGCCAGCAGCTTAAAAAGCGCGAACACCGGGGAGCTGTTTTTT.